This T cell receptor (beta chain) was identified in a study of neoadjuvant anti-PD-1 for oral cavity cancer. Study information: Non-progressing patients received a fourth nivolumab dose near day 43, then surgery on days 50-56.

V was shortened by 6 bases and J by 8 bases, with 22 bases between the two germline ends. Germline lookup yields CDR1 MNHNY and CDR2 SVGAGI (reference sequence). CDR3 length: 15 residues. For this clone: Antigen unknown.

Study-wide points: Non-responders to neoadjuvant nivolumab had significantly more clonal PBMC T cells than responders.

TCRdb's table, derived via immunoSEQ multiplex PCR, lists solely in-frame clones and lacks some. This sample carries tens of thousands of clones, 65% to 85% of them seen once, and the ten largest clones take roughly 3.4%. The rearrangement links TRBV6-6 to TRBJ1-2, with D perhaps matching TRBD1 (5 bases). Sequenced here: PBMCs, sampled before nivolumab (anti-PD-1) treatment. The TCR sequence derives from a person between 40 and 85 years old with oral cavity squamous cell carcinoma. In DNA form, the CDR3 reads TGTGCCAGCAGCCGGACCCCCAGGGCTACCGGCGGCTACACCTTC. It encodes CASSRTPRATGGYTF.